A selection of T cell receptor beta chains follows, all from one sample in a study of Ad26.COV2.S vaccination and SARS-CoV-2 variants. Here immunoSEQ multiplex PCR was the method, and the copy in TCRdb shows in-frame clones only, minus some. The data contain about 430,000 clones, around 90% of them singletons. Sequences were derived from peripheral blood, sampled in a trial of Ad26.COV2.S vaccine versus placebo. These receptor sequences come from a person aged 18-65 years who received the Ad26.COV2.S COVID-19 vaccine or a placebo. Each CDR3 is given with its conserved first and last residue. The D gene is left open where the match is weak. Some rows have no size entry. The others give once, few or many, or a class for an expanded clone.

J gene	V gene	clone size	D gene	CDR3 protein	CDR3 DNA
TRBJ2-7	TRBV3-1/TRBV3-2	NA	NA	CASSQDPDPYEQYF	TGTGCCAGCAGCCAAGATCCCGACCCCTACGAGCAGTACTTC
TRBJ2-7	TRBV7-8	NA	TRBD2	CASSFGLAVGYEQYF	TGTGCCAGCAGCTTCGGTCTAGCGGTTGGGTACGAGCAGTACTTC
TRBJ2-1	TRBV14	NA	TRBD2	CASSPWTSGMDEQFF	TGTGCCAGCAGCCCATGGACTAGCGGGATGGATGAGCAGTTCTTC
TRBJ2-1	TRBV2	NA	NA	CASSGQGGIYNEQFF	TGTGCCAGCAGTGGCCAGGGAGGTATCTACAATGAGCAGTTCTTC
TRBJ1-4	TRBV4-1	NA	TRBD1	CASRHLTGGNEKLFF	TGCGCCAGCAGACACCTGACAGGGGGGAATGAAAAACTGTTTTTT
TRBJ1-2	TRBV28	NA	NA	CASSSRPRYGYTF	TGTGCCAGCAGTTCCCGTCCGCGTTATGGCTACACCTTC
TRBJ2-7	TRBV6-1	NA	TRBD1	CASSEGQGKSEQYF	TGTGCCAGCAGTGAAGGACAGGGTAAATCCGAGCAGTACTTC
TRBJ1-1	TRBV9	few	NA	CASSPRGGAGSDTEAFF	TGTGCCAGCAGTCCACGAGGAGGAGCAGGGTCCGACACTGAAGCTTTCTTT
TRBJ2-1	TRBV5-4	NA	NA	CASSLDSASSYNEQFF	TGTGCCAGCAGCTTGGACAGCGCGAGCTCCTACAATGAGCAGTTCTTC
TRBJ2-3	TRBV10-1	NA	TRBD2	CASSERGALEREGTDTQYF	TGCGCCAGCAGTGAGAGGGGGGCGCTTGAGCGGGAGGGCACAGATACGCAGTATTTT
TRBJ2-7	TRBV14	NA	NA	CASSQESIYEQYF	TGTGCCAGCAGCCAAGAATCCATCTACGAGCAGTACTTC
TRBJ1-1	TRBV18	NA	NA	CATRGKGNTEAFF	TGTGCTACGCGGGGAAAAGGGAACACTGAAGCTTTCTTT
TRBJ1-4	TRBV30	NA	NA	CAWSVGGGDEKLFF	TGTGCCTGGAGTGTAGGAGGGGGTGATGAAAAACTGTTTTTT
TRBJ1-5	TRBV20-1	NA	NA	CSASRAGISNQPQHF	TGCAGTGCTAGTAGAGCAGGGATTAGCAATCAGCCCCAGCATTTT
TRBJ1-6	TRBV28	NA	TRBD1	CASSSRTGSNSPLHF	TGTGCCAGCAGCAGCCGGACAGGGTCGAATTCACCCCTCCACTTT
TRBJ2-3	TRBV6-6	NA	TRBD2	CASRSPGTTSTDTQYF	TGTGCCAGCAGAAGCCCTGGGACTACGAGCACAGATACGCAGTATTTT
TRBJ2-7	TRBV24-1	NA	NA	CATSGGAGIRNEQYF	TGTGCCACCAGTGGTGGGGCAGGGATTCGGAACGAGCAGTACTTC
TRBJ1-1	TRBV7-2	NA	NA	CASSSQSSRSTEAFF	TGTGCCAGCAGCTCCCAAAGTTCGAGATCCACTGAAGCTTTCTTT
TRBJ2-3	TRBV24-1	NA	NA	CATSDLRDTFTDTQYF	TGTGCCACCAGTGATTTGAGGGACACATTCACAGATACGCAGTATTTT
TRBJ2-3	TRBV7-2	NA	NA	CASSRLLQGDTQYF	TGTGCCAGCAGTAGATTACTCCAGGGAGATACGCAGTATTTT
TRBJ2-3	TRBV12-5	NA	NA	CASGPTGTDTQYF	TGTGCTAGTGGTCCCACTGGCACAGATACGCAGTATTTT
TRBJ2-7	TRBV11-2	NA	NA	CASSLAQGPYEQYF	TGTGCCAGCAGCTTAGCACAGGGTCCCTACGAGCAGTACTTC
TRBJ2-3	TRBV5-1	NA	TRBD2	CASSLGTSQTQYF	TGCGCCAGCAGCTTGGGGACTAGCCAGACGCAGTATTTT
TRBJ2-5	TRBV29-1	NA	TRBD2	CSVGPPSGQETQYF	TGCAGCGTTGGGCCCCCTAGCGGACAAGAGACCCAGTACTTC
TRBJ2-7	TRBV11-2	NA	NA	CASSLRAYSYEQYF	TGTGCCAGCAGCCTTCGAGCATATAGCTACGAGCAGTACTTC
TRBJ2-5	TRBV3-1/TRBV3-2	NA	TRBD2	CASSASGSYQYF	TGTGCCAGCAGCGCGAGCGGGAGTTACCAGTACTTC
TRBJ2-2	TRBV27	NA	TRBD2	CASSYYIGTTTGELFF	TGTGCCAGCAGTTATTACATAGGGACTACCACCGGGGAGCTGTTTTTT
TRBJ2-7	TRBV9	few	NA	CASSESGAYEQYF	TGTGCCAGCAGCGAGAGCGGAGCCTACGAGCAGTACTTC
TRBJ1-5	TRBV11-2	NA	TRBD1	CASSEQGNQPQHF	TGTGCCAGCAGCGAACAGGGGAATCAGCCCCAGCATTTT
TRBJ2-1	TRBV7-6	NA	TRBD2	CASSLGPGTSGRSSYNEQFF	TGTGCCAGCAGCTTAGGTCCCGGGACTAGCGGGAGGTCCTCCTACAATGAGCAGTTCTTC
TRBJ2-2	TRBV28	NA	NA	CASSALVNTGELFF	TGTGCCAGCAGTGCCTTGGTGAACACCGGGGAGCTGTTTTTT
TRBJ1-1	TRBV12-5	NA	NA	CASALGGVDTEAFF	TGTGCTAGTGCCTTGGGAGGGGTGGACACTGAAGCTTTCTTT